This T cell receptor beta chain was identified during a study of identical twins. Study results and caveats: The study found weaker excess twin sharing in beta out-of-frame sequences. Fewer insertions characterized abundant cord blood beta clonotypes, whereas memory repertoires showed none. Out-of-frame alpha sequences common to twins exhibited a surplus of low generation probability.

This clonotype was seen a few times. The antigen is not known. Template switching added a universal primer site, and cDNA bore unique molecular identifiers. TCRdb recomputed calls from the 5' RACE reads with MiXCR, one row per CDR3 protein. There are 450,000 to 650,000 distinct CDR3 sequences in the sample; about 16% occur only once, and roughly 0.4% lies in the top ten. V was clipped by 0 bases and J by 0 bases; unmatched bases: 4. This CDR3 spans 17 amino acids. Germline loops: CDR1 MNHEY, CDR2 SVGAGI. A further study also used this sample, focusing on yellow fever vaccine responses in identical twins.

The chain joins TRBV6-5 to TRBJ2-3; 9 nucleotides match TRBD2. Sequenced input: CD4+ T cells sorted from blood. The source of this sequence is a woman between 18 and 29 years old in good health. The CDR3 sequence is CASSYSASGKSTDTQYF. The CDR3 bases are TGTGCCAGCAGTTACTCGGCTAGCGGGAAGAGCACAGATACGCAGTATTTT.